The 17 T cell receptor beta chains in this list originate from one sample, sequenced in a study of blood T cell repertoires in COVID-19. Some clones are missing from TCRdb's copy, which holds only in-frame ones; the method was immunoSEQ multiplex PCR. The sample lists 20,000 to 25,000 clones; 70% to 90% were seen once. The sequenced sample was peripheral blood. The receptor set was obtained from an elderly woman with acute or convalescent COVID-19.

The rearrangement links TRBV5-1 to TRBJ1-2; 8 bases agree with TRBD1. The CDR3 totals 15 residues. Per the germline V gene, CDR1 is SGHRS and CDR2 is YFSETQ. V trimming: 0 bases; J trimming: 4 bases; junction bases outside the gene matches: 5. CDR3 in amino acids: CASSLGTGIGYGYTF. The CDR3 DNA reads TGCGCCAGCAGCTTGGGGACAGGGATCGGCTATGGCTACACCTTC.

The V call is TRBV9, the J call TRBJ1-1, with 9 bases that match TRBD1. Trimming removed 8 bases from V and 0 bases from J; junction bases left unmatched: 11. This CDR3 region has 16 residues. The germline V gene has CDR1 SGDLS and CDR2 YYNGEE. CDR3 amino acids: CASTEGQGQLNTEAFF. In nucleotides, the CDR3 is TGTGCCAGTACTGAAGGACAGGGGCAACTGAACACTGAAGCTTTCTTT.

The V and J genes are TRBV2 and TRBJ2-7, with 12 bases lining up with TRBD2. The V and J ends lost 6 bases and 3 bases, in that order; junction bases with no gene match: 6. The germline V gene encodes CDR1 SNHLY and CDR2 FYNNEI. The CDR3 is 15 residues long. In DNA form, the CDR3 reads TGTGCCAGCAGCCGCGGGGGACTAGCGGGCTACGAGCAGTACTTC. Protein sequence: CASSRGGLAGYEQYF.

This chain uses TRBV11-3 with TRBJ2-2; D uncertain. The germline V gene encodes CDR1 SGHNT and CDR2 YENEEA. Trimming cost V 5 bases and J 6 bases, with 10 bases left between them. The CDR3 spans 13 residues. The CDR3 sequence is CASSLSEAGELFF. DNA for the CDR3: TGTGCCAGCAGCCTATCAGAGGCCGGGGAGCTGTTTTTT.

The V gene is TRBV28, the J gene TRBJ1-5; 7 bases fit TRBD1. Germline CDR1 is MDHEN and CDR2 is SYDVKM. V shed 10 bases, J shed 5 bases, and the junction held 11 bases outside the gene matches. The CDR3 totals 14 residues. The CDR3 loop reads CATVDRVSYQPQHF. DNA for the CDR3: TGTGCCACAGTAGACAGGGTAAGCTATCAGCCCCAGCATTTT.

The V gene is TRBV18, the J gene TRBJ1-3; the match to TRBD1 covers 7 bases. The CDR3 runs 15 residues. Germline loops: CDR1 KGHSH, CDR2 LQKENI. Germline trimming cut 3 bases from V and 2 bases from J; bases unmatched to any gene: 4. This CDR3 is CASSPAGTAGNTIYF. The CDR3 DNA is TGTGCCAGCTCACCCGCCGGGACAGCTGGAAACACCATATATTTT.

This clone appeared a single time. V and J are TRBV4-1 and TRBJ2-5; 15 bases match TRBD2. The CDR3 is 19 residues long. Germline values: CDR1 MGHRA, CDR2 YSYEKL. The V and J ends lost 3 bases and 3 bases, in that order; junction bases with no gene match: 11. This CDR3 is CASSHPGLAGGPGKETQYF. As DNA, the CDR3 is TGCGCCAGCAGCCACCCTGGACTAGCGGGGGGGCCGGGAAAAGAGACCCAGTACTTC.

This clone was picked up a small number of times. The V and J genes are TRBV2 and TRBJ1-1, with D unclear. The CDR3 is made up of 13 amino acids. Trimming removed 2 bases from V and 1 base from J, with 5 bases in between. CDR1 and CDR2 from the germline V gene are SNHLY and FYNNEI. The CDR3: CASSESWNTEAFF. The CDR3, as DNA: TGTGCCAGCAGTGAATCTTGGAACACTGAAGCTTTCTTT.

The genes are TRBV19 and TRBJ1-4; D is unclear. Germline CDR1 reads LNHDA; CDR2 reads SQIVND (reference sequence). Trimming shortened V by 6 bases and J by 0 bases, and 20 bases separated the two germline ends. This CDR3 has 18 residues. CDR3 sequence: CASSEGGSILSTNEKLFF. The CDR3 DNA reads as TGTGCCAGTAGCGAGGGCGGCAGTATCCTTTCAACTAATGAAAAACTGTTTTTT.

This clone appeared once. The J gene is TRBJ2-2, the V gene TRBV7-6; D is unclear. The germline V and J ends were trimmed by 2 bases and 3 bases, with 7 bases remaining between them. From germline, CDR1 is SGHVS and CDR2 FNYEAQ. CDR3 size: 14 residues. For the CDR3, the DNA is TGTGCCAGCAGCTTATACACCTACACCGGGGAGCTGTTTTTT. It specifies CASSLYTYTGELFF.

The gene calls are TRBV3-1 (or the pseudogene TRBV3-2) and TRBJ2-1; D is ambiguous. This CDR3 is 17 amino acids long. Per the germline V gene, CDR1 is LGHDT and CDR2 is YNNKEL (reference sequence). Trimming removed 0 bases at V and 0 bases at J, with 12 bases between. CDR3 sequence: CASSQDRTRSSYNEQFF. In nucleotides, the CDR3 is TGTGCCAGCAGCCAAGATAGAACCCGGAGCTCCTACAATGAGCAGTTCTTC.

The V gene is TRBV6-2 or TRBV6-3, the J gene TRBJ1-5; D is unresolved. This CDR3 is built from 16 residues. V gave up 1 base and J gave up 9 bases, with 19 bases separating them. Per germline, CDR1 MNHEY and CDR2 SVGEGT. CDR3 protein: CASSYLPGGAYGPQHF. DNA of the CDR3: TGTGCCAGCAGTTACTTGCCAGGAGGTGCCTATGGGCCCCAGCATTTT.

The chain is built from TRBV18 and TRBJ1-6, with D tentatively TRBD1 (5 bases). V was cut by 2 bases and J by 6 bases, with 8 bases left in between. This CDR3 contains 14 residues. Germline CDR1 KGHSH, CDR2 LQKENI. The CDR3 sequence is CASSPSGSNSPLHF. The CDR3 DNA reads TGTGCCAGCTCACCATCAGGGTCTAATTCACCCCTCCACTTT.

This chain uses TRBV6-2 or TRBV6-3 with TRBJ2-3, with TRBD2 matching over 14 bases. The trim removed 6 bases at V and 5 bases at J, leaving 10 bases unmatched. The CDR3 runs 17 residues. Germline CDR1 and CDR2: MNHEY and SVGEGT. Here the CDR3 reads CASSPRGLAGGRDTQYF. In nucleotides, the CDR3 is TGTGCCAGCAGCCCCCGCGGACTAGCGGGGGGAAGAGATACGCAGTATTTT.

The chain combines TRBV5-5 with TRBJ1-6; 9 bases map to TRBD1. Germline-derived CDR1 and CDR2 are SGHKS and YYEKEE (reference sequence). V lost 4 bases, J lost 10 bases, and 9 bases stayed unmatched. The CDR3 extends over 15 amino acids. The CDR3 spells CASSPAGTGSSPLHF. The CDR3, as DNA: TGTGCCAGCAGCCCAGCCGGGACAGGGTCCTCACCCCTCCACTTT.

This chain links TRBV11-2 with TRBJ2-2; the D gene is possibly TRBD1 (6 bases). The V end was cut by 7 bases, the J end by 5 bases, with 20 bases between. This CDR3 region has 16 residues. CDR1 and CDR2 (germline): SGHAT, FQNNGV. CDR3 in amino acids: CASTLRSQGLTGELFF. The CDR3 coding sequence is TGTGCCAGCACCCTTCGTAGCCAGGGGCTTACCGGGGAGCTGTTTTTT.

The CDR3 DNA follows: TGTGCCAGCTCACCAAGACTAGCGGGGGGAGGAGGCAATGAGCAGTTCTTC. It specifies CASSPRLAGGGGNEQFF. V and J are TRBV18 and TRBJ2-1, with TRBD2 identical over 13 bases. J was trimmed by 6 bases and V by 2 bases; bases with no gene match: 7. CDR3 length equals 17 residues. The germline CDR1 and CDR2 sequences are KGHSH and LQKENI.